This TCR beta chain was identified in a study of T cells in Graves' hyperthyroidism and ophthalmopathy. General study points: Ophthalmopathy got predicted by the model a median approximately 6 months before its onset. Stable hyperthyroidism was told apart from ophthalmopathy by a model built on 13 V-J features.

CDR3 length equals 13 residues. Germline V gene sequence: CDR1 MDHEN, CDR2 SYDVKM. The V gene lost 6 bases and the J gene lost 6 bases, with 15 bases spanning the gap. This clonotype was seen a handful of times. The antigen remains undetermined. RNA transcripts were the template for amplifying TCR beta CDR3 regions. TCR CDR3 regions were first amplified by RT-PCR with HTBI primers. TCRdb passed the multiplex PCR reads through MiXCR, listing each CDR3 protein once. In the table there are more than 650,000 distinct CDR3 sequences, 12% to 15% of which are singletons. The chain has TRBV28 and TRBJ2-7; possibly TRBD1 for D (6 bases). Sequencing was done on a sample of blood. This TCR was sampled from a woman aged 18-29 years with Graves' hyperthyroidism. CDR3 bases: TGTGCCAGCAGGTTACAGGGAGTTGGCGAGCAGTACTTC. Residues: CASRLQGVGEQYF. The whole variable domain, remainder taken from reference TRBV28 and TRBJ2-7, is DVKVTQSSRYLVKRTGEKVFLECVQDMDHENMFWYRQDPGLGLRLIYFSYDVKMKEKGDIPEGYSVSREKKERFSLILESASTNQTSMYLCASRLQGVGEQYFGPGTRLTVT.